A single sample gave rise to the 29 T cell receptor beta chains below, sequenced in a study of shared T cell receptors in the human thymus. TCRdb keeps only in-frame clones here, not all; method: immunoSEQ multiplex PCR. The sample consists of 500,000 to 750,000 clones, 85% to 90% of them appearing once. These data are also associated with another study on human thymus T cells.

The sequenced sample was thymocytes. The receptors shown here come from a boy in the first two years of life with a congenital heart defect.

This chain connects TRBV19 to TRBJ2-2; 7 bases match TRBD2. Trimming removed 7 bases from V and 0 bases from J; junction bases left unmatched: 8. Germline values: CDR1 LNHDA, CDR2 SQIVND (reference sequence). CDR3 length: 16 amino acids. The chain's CDR3 is CASNYSTSTNTGELFF. For the CDR3, the DNA is TGTGCCAGTAATTACTCGACTAGCACGAACACCGGGGAGCTGTTTTTT.

This clone was found a few times. This chain links TRBV18 with TRBJ1-3; a weak D match, TRBD1 (5 bases). The CDR3 runs to 17 residues. Trimming removed 2 bases from V and 0 bases from J, with 14 bases in between. Germline V gene sequence: CDR1 KGHSH, CDR2 LQKENI. The CDR3 DNA sequence: TGTGCCAGCTCACCAACTAAGGAGGGGCGCTCTGGAAACACCATATATTTT. Amino acids: CASSPTKEGRSGNTIYF. The variable domain in full, with the rest retrieved from reference TRBV18 and TRBJ1-3, is NAGVMQNPRHLVRRRGQEARLRCSPMKGHSHVYWYRQLPEEGLKFMVYLQKENIIDESGMPKERFSAEFPKEGPSILRIQQVVRGDSAAYFCASSPTKEGRSGNTIYFGEGSWLTVV.

This clone was counted a single time. The gene calls are TRBV21-1 and TRBJ2-2; TRBD2, as called in the table, went unchecked against the DNA. TRBV21-1 is a documented pseudogene. This CDR3 has 17 amino acids. The DNA of the CDR3 is TGTGCCAGGACGGAAGGGGCTAGCGGGAGGTGGGGCGGGGAGCTGTTTTTT. This sequence encodes CARTEGASGRWGGELFF.

The chain uses TRBV4-1 and TRBJ2-3; 8 positions agree with TRBD1. CDR3 size: 19 residues. The V gene's germline CDR1 is MGHRA and CDR2 YSYEKL. J gave up 6 bases and V 1 base, and 18 bases lay outside the gene matches. The DNA of the CDR3 is TGCGCCAGCAGCCAAGGGACAGGGAAATTTCGGGAAGCCACCGATACGCAGTATTTT. This codes for CASSQGTGKFREATDTQYF.

The chain joins TRBV7-2 to TRBJ2-3; TRBD2 agrees at 7 bases. The CDR3 runs to 17 residues. Unmatched junction bases numbered 13, after V lost 5 bases and J lost 2 bases. In germline, CDR1 is SGHTA, CDR2 FQGNSA. The CDR3 is CASSLQIAGLNTDTQYF. The CDR3 DNA reads as TGTGCCAGCAGCCTGCAGATAGCGGGCCTAAACACAGATACGCAGTATTTT.

In this sample, this clone turned up once. The genes are TRBV7-9 and TRBJ2-1; 7 bases agree with TRBD2. Germline trimming cut 5 bases from V and 2 bases from J; bases unmatched to any gene: 6. CDR3 length: 15 amino acids. Per germline, CDR1 SEHNR and CDR2 FQNEAQ (reference sequence). This chain's CDR3 is CASSQRDKPYNEQFF. CDR3 sequence (DNA): TGTGCCAGCAGCCAGCGGGATAAGCCCTACAATGAGCAGTTCTTC.

The gene calls are TRBV27 and TRBJ1-5, with TRBD1 identical over 8 bases. The trim removed 2 bases at V and 4 bases at J, leaving 4 bases unmatched. Germline CDR1 and CDR2: MNHEY and SMNVEV (reference sequence). CDR3 size: 15 residues. The CDR3 region has the DNA TGTGCCAGCAGTTTAATCCAGGGGGCTAATCAGCCCCAGCATTTT. This sequence encodes CASSLIQGANQPQHF.

J is TRBJ2-5 and V is TRBV28; no definite D call. The CDR3 covers 14 residues. Trimming removed 4 bases from V and 11 bases from J, with 20 bases in between. The germline V gene has CDR1 MDHEN and CDR2 SYDVKM. CDR3 amino acids: CASSSPRLLPEQYF. CDR3 nucleotides: TGTGCCAGCAGTTCTCCGCGGCTTCTCCCGGAGCAGTACTTC.

The rearrangement links TRBV7-2 to TRBJ2-7; 14 bases line up with TRBD2. The CDR3 is 19 residues long. V dropped 5 bases and J dropped 6; count of bases not matched to a gene: 18. Germline V gene sequence: CDR1 SGHTA, CDR2 FQGNSA. The CDR3 reads CASSPAHYPGLAGEREQYF. Here the CDR3 DNA reads TGTGCCAGCAGCCCCGCTCATTACCCGGGACTAGCGGGAGAGCGCGAGCAGTACTTC.

The chain links TRBV27 to TRBJ2-3, with D possibly TRBD2 on 6 matching bases. The CDR3 has 15 amino acids. The germline gives CDR1 MNHEY, CDR2 SMNVEV (reference sequence). V lost 5 bases to trimming and J lost 2 bases, with 14 bases between them. CDR3 DNA sequence: TGTGCCAGCAGTAGACGGGACTCCCACACAGATACGCAGTATTTT. As protein: CASSRRDSHTDTQYF.

The chain joins TRBV4-1 to TRBJ1-5; 10 bases map to TRBD1. The CDR3 totals 15 residues. The V and J ends lost 1 base and 7 bases, in that order; junction bases with no gene match: 4. The V gene's germline CDR1 is MGHRA and CDR2 YSYEKL. CDR3 residues: CASSQGQGAGQPQHF. In DNA, the CDR3 is TGCGCCAGCAGCCAAGGACAGGGGGCAGGACAGCCCCAGCATTTT.

This clone was detected only a few times. The genes are TRBV11-2 and TRBJ2-7, with D unclear. CDR3 length equals 18 residues. CDR1 SGHAT and CDR2 FQNNGV come from the germline V gene. Trimming took 2 bases from V and 0 from J, leaving 20 bases between them. This CDR3 reads CASSLQTVRRPLSYEQYF. CDR3 bases: TGTGCCAGCAGCTTACAGACCGTCAGGCGACCGCTCTCCTACGAGCAGTACTTC.

The chain uses TRBV27 and TRBJ1-1, with 10 bases fitting TRBD1. CDR1 MNHEY and CDR2 SMNVEV come from the germline V gene (reference sequence). CDR3 length: 15 amino acids. With V trimmed by 4 bases and J by 4 bases, 6 bases remained unmatched. DNA of the CDR3: TGTGCCAGCAGTTCCGACAGGGGGCAGGGCACTGAAGCTTTCTTT. Its translation: CASSSDRGQGTEAFF.

The gene calls are TRBV4-3 and TRBJ2-7; 13 bases align to TRBD2. The germline V gene encodes CDR1 LGHNA and CDR2 YSLEER. Trimming removed 4 bases from V and 4 bases from J; junction bases left unmatched: 7. CDR3 length: 16 amino acids. CDR3 nucleotides: TGCGCCAGCAGCCCAACGGGACTAGCGGGACTATACGAGCAGTACTTC. Encoded protein: CASSPTGLAGLYEQYF.

J is TRBJ2-7 and V is TRBV7-8; tentative D call: TRBD1 (5 bases). This CDR3 is built from 14 residues. Germline V gene lookup returns CDR1 SGHVS and CDR2 FQNEAQ. V was cut by 0 bases and J by 1 base, with 7 bases left in between. In nucleotides, the CDR3 is TGTGCCAGCAGCTTAGCCCCAGGGTCCTACGAGCAGTACTTC. Translating gives CASSLAPGSYEQYF.

The J gene is TRBJ2-5, the V gene TRBV5-1, with 9 bases fitting TRBD1. The CDR3 runs 15 residues. Trimming cost V 1 base and J 7 bases; bases outside gene matches: 8. Germline CDR1 reads SGHRS; CDR2 reads YFSETQ. CDR3 nucleotide sequence: TGCGCCAGCAGCTTGCTTCCGGGACAGGGAGGGACCCAGTACTTC. Encoded protein: CASSLLPGQGGTQYF.

The genes are TRBV28 and TRBJ2-6; 9 bases align to TRBD1. Germline lookup yields CDR1 MDHEN and CDR2 SYDVKM. V shed 3 bases and J 3 bases; nucleotides not matched to a gene: 15. This CDR3 is built from 20 residues. The CDR3 region is CASSFYLGQGPPGGANVLTF. CDR3 in DNA: TGTGCCAGCAGTTTCTACTTGGGACAGGGACCCCCTGGTGGGGCCAACGTCCTGACTTTC.

V gene TRBV9 combines with J gene TRBJ1-2; TRBD1 aligns across 7 bases. In germline, CDR1 is SGDLS, CDR2 YYNGEE. This CDR3 has 16 amino acids. Trimming took 4 bases from V and 5 from J; bases not matched to a gene: 14. CDR3 bases: TGTGCCAGCAGCTTCGAACCGCGGGGACAGTCTTATGGCTACACCTTC. Its protein product is CASSFEPRGQSYGYTF.

The chain combines TRBV7-8 with TRBJ1-2; maybe TRBD1 (5 bases). Trimming removed 5 bases at V and 4 bases at J, with 17 bases between. CDR3 length equals 15 residues. The V gene's germline CDR1 is SGHVS and CDR2 FQNEAQ. The CDR3 DNA is TGTGCCAGCAGCATCAGGGCCTGGGGTAGCTATGGCTACACCTTC. Protein product: CASSIRAWGSYGYTF.

The chain couples TRBV11-3 to TRBJ2-5; 7 positions agree with TRBD2. The CDR3 is 15 amino acids. CDR1 SGHNT and CDR2 YENEEA come from the germline V gene. The V and J ends lost 1 base and 5 bases, in that order; junction bases with no gene match: 7. The CDR3 spells CASSLVAGGGETQYF. CDR3 DNA sequence: TGTGCCAGCAGCTTAGTAGCGGGTGGAGGGGAGACCCAGTACTTC.

The chain combines TRBV6-1 with TRBJ2-7, with 7 bases matching TRBD2. Germline V gene sequence: CDR1 MNHNS, CDR2 SASEGT. The ends lost 4 bases at V and 6 bases at J; junction bases unmatched: 12. CDR3 length: 15 residues. The CDR3 spells CASSARLAESLEQYF. The DNA of the CDR3 is TGTGCCAGCAGTGCGAGGCTAGCGGAGTCCCTCGAGCAGTACTTC.

This chain joins TRBV6-4 and TRBJ2-7, with 10 bases fitting TRBD2. Germline V lookup: CDR1 MRHNA, CDR2 SNTAGT. The V gene end was trimmed by 2 bases and the J gene end by 2 bases; junction bases not matched to a gene: 6. The CDR3 totals 16 residues. CDR3 residues: CASSDKASGSTYEQYF. CDR3 in DNA: TGTGCCAGCAGTGACAAGGCTAGCGGGAGTACCTACGAGCAGTACTTC.

CDR3 residues: CASSYSSSNTDTQYF. The CDR3 bases are TGTGCCAGCAGTTACTCGAGTAGCAACACAGATACGCAGTATTTT. V is TRBV6-5 and J is TRBJ2-3; D remains ambiguous. This CDR3 comprises 15 residues. From germline, CDR1 is MNHEY and CDR2 SVGAGI. V lost 0 bases, J lost 2 bases, and 9 bases lay in between.

The chain is built from TRBV2 and TRBJ1-2; TRBD1 agrees at 8 bases. Germline V gene lookup returns CDR1 SNHLY and CDR2 FYNNEI. The V gene end was trimmed by 6 bases and the J gene end by 4 bases; junction bases not matched to a gene: 19. The CDR3 runs 18 residues. The CDR3 coding sequence is TGTGCCAGCAGCTCGCAGTCCCCGGGACAGGTTGCGAGCTATGGCTACACCTTC. It yields the protein CASSSQSPGQVASYGYTF.

The CDR3 sequence: CASSHLQGYSGNTIYF. CDR3 sequence (DNA): TGTGCCAGCAGCCACCTCCAGGGTTACTCTGGAAACACCATATATTTT. This chain joins TRBV27 and TRBJ1-3, with D perhaps TRBD1 (5 bases). Trimming pared 6 bases from V and 0 bases from J, leaving 15 bases between. The germline gives CDR1 MNHEY, CDR2 SMNVEV (reference sequence). The CDR3 runs 16 residues.

This clone was counted once. This chain connects TRBV27 to TRBJ1-5; weak D call: TRBD1 (6 bases). V was shortened by 7 bases and J by 7 bases, with 23 bases between the two germline ends. The CDR3 covers 16 residues. Germline V lookup: CDR1 MNHEY, CDR2 SMNVEV (reference sequence). CDR3 region: CASTPGGRQDEQPQHF. DNA for the CDR3: TGTGCCAGCACCCCGGGGGGGCGACAGGACGAGCAGCCCCAGCATTTT.

V usage is TRBV5-1 and J usage is TRBJ1-6, with D uncertain. This CDR3 contains 9 residues. CDR1 and CDR2 (germline): SGHRS, YFSETQ. V lost 4 bases to trimming and J lost 17 bases, with 7 bases between them. The CDR3: CASSLLFHF. CDR3 sequence (DNA): TGCGCCAGCAGCCTCCTCTTCCACTTT.

This rearrangement joins TRBV11-2 to TRBJ1-4; TRBD1 agrees at 10 bases. The germline gives CDR1 SGHAT, CDR2 FQNNGV. The length of the CDR3 is 14 residues. The V and J ends lost 4 bases and 8 bases, in that order; junction bases with no gene match: 4. The CDR3 sequence: CASSSDRGSEKLFF. In DNA form, the CDR3 reads TGTGCCAGCAGCTCGGACAGGGGGAGCGAAAAACTGTTTTTT.

V and J are TRBV7-3 and TRBJ1-1, with TRBD1 matching over 7 bases. The CDR3 sequence is 17 residues long. The V gene's germline CDR1 is SGHTA and CDR2 FQGTGA. The V segment lost 2 bases and the J segment 1 base; nucleotides outside the gene matches: 10. In DNA, the CDR3 is TGTGCCAGCAGCTTAGGGGATTCGGACAGGAGGAACACTGAAGCTTTCTTT. Its protein is CASSLGDSDRRNTEAFF.